The rows below give T cell receptor beta chains drawn from one sample of a study of early stage breast cancer tumors. Sequencing was performed with immunoSEQ multiplex PCR; in TCRdb, only in-frame clones are kept and a portion is missing. The top ten hold roughly a fifth of the sample, which has 9,500 to 11,000 clones, about 73% seen once. The specimen sequenced was breast tumor tissue. These receptors all come from a person in their 40s with breast cancer. Each CDR3 is given with its conserved first and last residue. D genes are given only for firm matches. Size is omitted from some rows. Given values are once, few, many or a class for expanded clones.

J gene	D gene	V gene	clone size	CDR3 DNA	CDR3 protein
TRBJ2-3	TRBD2	TRBV11-2	.	TGTGCCAGCAGCTTATGGACTAGCGGGAGGGGTACGCAGTATTTT	CASSLWTSGRGTQYF
TRBJ1-2	.	TRBV4-1	few	TGCGCCAGCGGACGGGAGAGCTATGGCTACACCTTC	CASGRESYGYTF
TRBJ2-5	TRBD2	TRBV4-1	.	TGCGCCAGCAGCCTCAGGGGACTAGCGCAAGAGACCCAGTACTTC	CASSLRGLAQETQYF
TRBJ2-7	TRBD2	TRBV5-4	once	TGTGCCAGCAGCCCCGGGACTAGCGGTAGCTCCTACGAGCAGTACTTC	CASSPGTSGSSYEQYF
TRBJ2-7	TRBD1	TRBV5-4	.	TGTGCCAGCAGCTCAGGACAGGGGGTTGGATACGAGCAGTACTTC	CASSSGQGVGYEQYF
TRBJ1-2	.	TRBV19	.	TGTGCCAGTAACCCCAGGGGCTTCCTTTATGGCTACACCTTC	CASNPRGFLYGYTF
TRBJ2-7	.	TRBV19	once	TGTGCCAGTAGTCTTGGGGGGGGCTCCTACGAGCAGCACTTC	CASSLGGGSYEQHF
TRBJ2-5	TRBD2	TRBV5-1	.	TGCGCCAGCAGCTCCACGGGACTAGCGGGAGTACAAGAGACCCAGTACTTC	CASSSTGLAGVQETQYF
TRBJ2-4	.	TRBV28	once	TGTGCCAGCACCATGGACGAAACGGAAAACATTCAGTACTTC	CASTMDETENIQYF
TRBJ1-4	.	TRBV28	.	TGTGCCAGCACCACTCCCTCGGGGGGAGAGGAAAAACTGTTTTTT	CASTTPSGGEEKLFF
TRBJ1-2	.	TRBV4-2	once	TGTGCCAGCAGCCAAGATGGAAAAGGGGCAGGGGTAAACTATGGCTACACCTTC	CASSQDGKGAGVNYGYTF
TRBJ1-1	.	TRBV2	.	TGTGCCATCGAACCCATAGCAGGGACGGACACTGAAGCTTTCTTT	CAIEPIAGTDTEAFF
TRBJ2-7	TRBD1	TRBV27	.	TGTGCCAGCAGCCCGGACAGGGGGCGATGGGGACACTACGAGCAGTACTTC	CASSPDRGRWGHYEQYF
TRBJ1-5	.	TRBV5-4	.	TGTGCCAGCAGCCAGGACGGAAACAATCAGCCCCAGCATTTT	CASSQDGNNQPQHF
TRBJ2-5	TRBD1	TRBV15	.	TGTGCCACCAGCAGAACAGGGGGCTGGAGGGAGACCCAGTACTTC	CATSRTGGWRETQYF
TRBJ2-5	TRBD2	TRBV25-1	.	TGTGCCAGCAGTGAACTCCCTGCGGGAGGGGGCTTTGAGACCCAGTACTTC	CASSELPAGGGFETQYF
TRBJ2-7	TRBD2	TRBV10-2	.	TGCGCCAGCAGGACTAGCGGGACGGAACTTTGGTACTTC	CASRTSGTELWYF
TRBJ2-3	.	TRBV30	.	TGTGCCTGGAGGGGCCCGAGGCGGGATTACACAGATACGCAGTATTTT	CAWRGPRRDYTDTQYF
TRBJ2-7	TRBD2	TRBV19	.	TGTGCCAGTAGTATGGGGACTAGCTCGTACGAGCAGTACTTC	CASSMGTSSYEQYF
TRBJ2-1	.	TRBV6-5	.	TGTGCCAGCAGTTACTCGGCGTTCAATGAGCAGTTCTTC	CASSYSAFNEQFF
TRBJ2-5	TRBD1	TRBV29-1	.	TGCAGCGTTGAAGAACAGGGGTGGGAGACCCAGTACTTC	CSVEEQGWETQYF
TRBJ2-1	.	TRBV4-1	once	TGCGCCAGCAGCCCCCAACCGGGATCTCAAAGCAATGAGCAGTTCTTC	CASSPQPGSQSNEQFF
TRBJ2-2	.	TRBV6-5	once	TGTGCCAGCATGCGATCCCGCCGGACCGGGGAGCTGTTTTTT	CASMRSRRTGELFF
TRBJ1-4	.	TRBV27	few	TGTGCCAGCAGTTTGTTGGCAGATGAAAAACTGTTTTTT	CASSLLADEKLFF
TRBJ1-1	.	TRBV9	.	TGTGCCAGCAGCGTAGGGGTCAATCTGAACACTGAAGCTTTCTTT	CASSVGVNLNTEAFF
TRBJ2-7	TRBD2	TRBV11-2	once	TGTGCCAGCAGCTTACGCTTTGTCGTCGGGAGGGTCTACGAGCAGTACTTC	CASSLRFVVGRVYEQYF